Below are 3 T cell receptor beta chains sequenced from a single sample in a study of T cells after yellow fever vaccination. TCRdb independently ran MiXCR on the 5' RACE reads; one entry per CDR3 protein. Here the sample spans hundreds of thousands of distinct CDR3 sequences, 19% being singletons. Sequenced material: PBMCs, taken 15 days after the yellow fever booster vaccination. The receptors were sampled from a man aged 30-40 years who received the YFV17D yellow fever vaccine.

This clonotype was found a few times. The J gene is TRBJ2-3, the V gene TRBV29-1; D is undetermined. V lost 4 bases, J lost 6 bases, and 5 bases lay in between. The CDR3 is 10 residues long. From germline, CDR1 is SQVTM and CDR2 ANQGSEA. CDR3: CSVGLDTQYF. CDR3 DNA: TGCAGCGTTGGGCTTGATACGCAGTATTTT.

The chain is built from TRBV5-1 and TRBJ1-1; perhaps TRBD1 as D (6 bases). The germline CDR1 and CDR2 sequences are SGHRS and YFSETQ. Trimming took off 0 bases at V and 1 base at J, with 10 bases between the two ends. CDR3 length: 15 residues. In nucleotides, the CDR3 is TGCGCCAGCAGCTTGGGGCAGGGGAAGAACACTGAAGCTTTCTTT. Its translation: CASSLGQGKNTEAFF.

The chain joins TRBV10-3 to TRBJ2-1; possibly TRBD1 for D (6 bases). The germline gives CDR1 ENHRY, CDR2 SYGVKD. This CDR3 comprises 15 residues. V lost 0 bases, J lost 3 bases, and 9 bases lay in between. CDR3 DNA sequence: TGTGCCATCAGTGAGTCTGGACAGATCTACAATGAGCAGTTCTTC. Its translation is CAISESGQIYNEQFF.